The sequence of this TCR beta chain was determined in a study of tumor and adjacent non-tumor tissue in lung cancer. On the study more broadly: There were 12 adenocarcinoma, a couple of squamous cell carcinoma and 1 small cell lung cancer cases.

A remark on this clonotype: Its matching antigen is unknown. This may come from a read error, since a much larger clone is one base off.

The length of the CDR3 is 16 residues. Germline V lookup: CDR1 DFQATT, CDR2 SNEGSKA (reference sequence). Trimming removed 0 bases at V and 7 bases at J, with 21 bases between. The library came from three nested PCR rounds adapted from ARM-PCR protocols. MiXCR, applied by TCRdb to the multiplex PCR reads, yields one record per CDR3 protein. The sample includes over 100,000 distinct CDR3 sequences, approximately 71% seen only once; the top ten take about 40%. Study-level findings and limits: Significantly higher TCR diversity was found in tumor than normal lung.

The template was RNA from unsorted bulk tissue. J is TRBJ1-2 and V is TRBV20-1, with D perhaps TRBD1 (6 bases). The specimen was lung tumor tissue. This TCR came from a woman between 55 and 75 years old with non-small cell lung cancer. CDR3 sequence: CSARDTRAGDRGGYTF. Here the CDR3 DNA reads TGCAGTGCTAGAGATACGCGGGCAGGGGATAGGGGTGGCTACACCTTC.